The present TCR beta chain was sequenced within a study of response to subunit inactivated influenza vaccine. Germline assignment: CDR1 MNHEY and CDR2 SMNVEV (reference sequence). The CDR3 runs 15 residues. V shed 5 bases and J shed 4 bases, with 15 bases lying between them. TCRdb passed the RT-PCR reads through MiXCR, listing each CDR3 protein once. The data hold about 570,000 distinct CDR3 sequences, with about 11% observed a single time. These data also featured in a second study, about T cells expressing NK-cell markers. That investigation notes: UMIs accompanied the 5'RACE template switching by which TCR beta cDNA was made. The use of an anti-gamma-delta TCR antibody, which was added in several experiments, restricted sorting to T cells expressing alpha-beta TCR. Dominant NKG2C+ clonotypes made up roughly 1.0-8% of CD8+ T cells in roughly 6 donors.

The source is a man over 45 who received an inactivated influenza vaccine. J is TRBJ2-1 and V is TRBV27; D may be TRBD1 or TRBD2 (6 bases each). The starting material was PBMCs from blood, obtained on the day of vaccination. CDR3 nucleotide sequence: TGTGCCAGCAGTATCCTCGGGGGCGCATACAATGAGCAGTTCTTC. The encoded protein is CASSILGGAYNEQFF.